A single sample is the source of the 29 T cell receptor beta chains below, sequenced in a study of T cell clonality in common variable immunodeficiency. Data came from immunoSEQ multiplex PCR; TCRdb stores just in-frame clones and leaves some out. Altogether under 45,000 clones were found in the sample, and no singletons occur. The material sequenced was peripheral blood mononuclear cells. Source of these receptors: a person between 18 and 75 years old in good health.

This clone was seen many times. The read terminates 3 residues ahead of where the CDR3 ends, so the germline J gene completes it. The J gene is TRBJ2-7, the V gene TRBV7-9, with 8 bases fitting TRBD1. The V and J ends lost 5 bases and 5 bases, in that order; junction bases with no gene match: 8. Germline V gives CDR1 SEHNR, CDR2 FQNEAQ (reference sequence). This CDR3 is 14 amino acids long. CDR3 bases read: TGTGCCAGCAGCGGGTGGACAGGGCTCCACGAG. Translated, it gives CASSGWTGLHE. The whole CDR3 region reads CASSGWTGLHEQYF.

This clone has at least ten counts. The read falls 3 residues short of the CDR3 end, and the missing part is taken from the germline J gene. The chain carries TRBV28 and TRBJ2-3; TRBD1 matches 9 bases. Germline assignment: CDR1 MDHEN and CDR2 SYDVKM. The CDR3 totals 12 residues. CDR3 bases read: TGTGCCAGCAGTCCGGGACAGGGCGCG. Protein: CASSPGQGA. The full CDR3 sequence reads CASSPGQGAQYF.

This clone showed up many times. Read coverage stops 3 residues before the CDR3 terminus; the germline J gene supplies the remainder. This sequence joins TRBV11-2 and TRBJ1-2; D gene uncertain. This CDR3 spans 12 amino acids. The germline gives CDR1 SGHAT, CDR2 FQNNGV. CDR3 protein: CASSFNRGGYTF. The DNA read from the CDR3 is TGTGCCAGCAGCTTTAACAGAGGCGGC.

This clone was counted between two and nine times. The read terminates 3 residues before the CDR3 end, so the remaining end is supplied by the germline J gene. This sequence joins TRBV19 and TRBJ2-3; 9 nucleotides agree with TRBD2. Germline loops: CDR1 LNHDA, CDR2 SQIVND (reference sequence). The CDR3 covers 14 residues. V lost 10 bases, J lost 1 base, and 6 bases stayed unmatched. The CDR3 here is CATSRTSGTDTQYF. CDR3 DNA, as far as it was read: TGTGCCACTTCAAGGACTAGCGGCACAGATACG.

This clone was detected ten times or more. The CDR3 goes on 3 residues after the read ends, and that part is filled in from the germline J gene. Other nucleotide sequences from this sample produce the same CDR3. This rearrangement joins TRBV20-1 to TRBJ2-1; 9 nucleotides match TRBD2. From germline, CDR1 is DFQATT and CDR2 SNEGSKA (reference sequence). The CDR3 has 15 amino acids. V was pared by 1 base and J by 8 bases, with 9 bases of the junction left unmatched. The sequenced CDR3 bases are TGCAGTGCTAGAGGGCCGGGACTAGCTAGGGATGAG. Encoded protein: CSARGPGLARDE. The full CDR3 reads CSARGPGLARDEQFF.

This clone was counted at least ten times. The sequence runs out 3 residues before the end of the CDR3; the remainder is reconstructed from the germline J gene. This rearrangement joins TRBV6-2 or TRBV6-3 to TRBJ2-7, with unresolved D. Looked up from germline, CDR1 is MNHEY and CDR2 is SVGEGT. The CDR3 length is 13 residues. V was cut by 0 bases and J by 6 bases, with 9 bases left in between. This CDR3 reads CASSYSGFGEQYF. CDR3 DNA (partial): TGTGCCAGCAGTTACTCGGGCTTCGGCGAG.

This clone came up many times. The observed sequence ends 3 residues before the CDR3 terminus, with the missing tail filled in from the germline J gene. The chain recombines TRBV20-1 with TRBJ2-1; 14 nucleotides match TRBD2. V was clipped by 5 bases and J by 2 bases; unmatched bases: 2. The CDR3 contains 15 residues. Germline V lookup: CDR1 DFQATT, CDR2 SNEGSKA (reference sequence). CDR3 DNA, as far as it was read: TGCAGTGCTCTGACTAGCGGGAGGGCCTACAATGAG. Its protein is CSALTSGRAYNE. The whole CDR3 sequence reads CSALTSGRAYNEQFF.

This clone was counted ten times or more. The CDR3 extends 3 residues past the end of the read, so its final part is completed from the germline J gene. The genes are TRBV20-1 and TRBJ2-1, with D maybe TRBD2 (6 bases). The CDR3 covers 14 residues. From germline, CDR1 is DFQATT and CDR2 SNEGSKA (reference sequence). Trimming took 5 bases from V and 2 from J, leaving 13 bases between them. CDR3 bases read: TGCAGTGCTGAGGGGACTGGGGCCTACAATGAG. This sequence encodes CSAEGTGAYNE. The full CDR3 is CSAEGTGAYNEQFF.

This clone appeared many times. The read ends 3 residues early relative to the CDR3; the germline J gene fills the gap. The V and J genes are TRBV20-1 and TRBJ1-1; tentative D call: TRBD1 (6 bases). Germline CDR1 is DFQATT and CDR2 is SNEGSKA (reference sequence). V lost 5 bases to trimming and J lost 1 base, with 20 bases between them. The CDR3 totals 16 residues. The CDR3 spells CSAHLGGGGENTEAFF. The sequenced part of the CDR3 DNA is TGCAGTGCTCATCTGGGCGGGGGCGGCGAGAACACTGAA.

This clone came up many times. The CDR3 end lies 3 residues beyond the end of the read and is filled in from the germline J gene. The chain combines TRBV19 with TRBJ2-5; 9 bases fit TRBD2. CDR1 and CDR2 (germline): LNHDA, SQIVND (reference sequence). CDR3 size: 13 residues. The ends lost 9 bases at V and 5 bases at J; junction bases unmatched: 7. The DNA read from the CDR3 is TGTGCCAGGGTAGCGGGAGAACCTGAGACC. Translation: CARVAGEPET. The entire CDR3 sequence reads CARVAGEPETQYF.

This clone occurred many times. Read data end 3 residues before the CDR3 end; the end is taken from the germline J gene. This chain joins TRBV7-2 and TRBJ1-6; the match to TRBD1 covers 8 bases. The CDR3 has 15 amino acids. The V segment lost 1 base and the J segment 7 bases; nucleotides outside the gene matches: 3. Looked up from germline, CDR1 is SGHTA and CDR2 is FQGNSA. The CDR3 DNA, read in part, is TGTGCCAGCAGCTTAGGGACAGGGAAGAATTCACCC. Its protein product is CASSLGTGKNSP. The CDR3, in full, reads CASSLGTGKNSPLHF.

This clone has a count of ten or more. The read finishes 3 residues shy of the CDR3 end, and the germline J gene is used to complete it. The rearrangement joins TRBV5-6 to TRBJ1-3; D possibly corresponds to TRBD1 (5 bases). The CDR3 totals 14 residues. Germline V gene sequence: CDR1 SGHDT, CDR2 YYEEEE. Trimming removed 3 bases at V and 1 base at J, with 8 bases between. The CDR3: CASSSTGSGNTIYF. The part of the CDR3 DNA that was read is TGTGCCAGCAGCTCAACAGGATCTGGAAACACC.

This clone has ten or more counts. The CDR3 goes on 3 residues after the read ends, and that part is filled in from the germline J gene. The chain links TRBV10-2 to TRBJ2-5; TRBD1 agrees at 7 bases. CDR3 length: 16 residues. V dropped 2 bases and J dropped 3; count of bases not matched to a gene: 9. CDR1 and CDR2 (germline): WSHSY, SAAADI. The CDR3 region is CASSEVRGTGEETQYF. CDR3 DNA, as far as it was read: TGCGCCAGCAGTGAGGTTAGGGGTACAGGGGAAGAGACC.

In its sample, this clone was seen many times. The read ends 3 residues before the CDR3 terminus; that terminus is restored from the germline J gene. The rearrangement joins TRBV6-2 or TRBV6-3 to TRBJ2-1; 11 bases match TRBD2. CDR1 is MNHEY, CDR2 SVGEGT, per germline. J was trimmed by 5 bases and V by 4 bases; bases with no gene match: 1. The CDR3 has 14 amino acids. The CDR3 DNA, read in part, is TGTGCCAGCAGTTCGACTAGCGGGAACAATGAG. It specifies CASSSTSGNNE. The CDR3 as a whole reads CASSSTSGNNEQFF.

In this sample, this clone turned up many times. The read falls 3 residues short of the CDR3 end, and the missing part is taken from the germline J gene. This chain links TRBV18 with TRBJ2-1, with 8 bases lining up with TRBD1. V shed 6 bases, J shed 8 bases, and the junction held 9 bases outside the gene matches. Per the germline V gene, CDR1 is KGHSH and CDR2 is LQKENI. This CDR3 has 14 residues. CDR3 region: CASSLRTGIDEQFF. The sequenced CDR3 bases are TGTGCCAGCTCTCTTAGGACAGGGATCGATGAG. The full variable domain, with the rest looked up from reference TRBV18 and TRBJ2-1, is NAGVMQNPRHLVRRRGQEARLRCSPMKGHSHVYWYRQLPEEGLKFMVYLQKENIIDESGMPKERFSAEFPKEGPSILRIQQVVRGDSAAYFCASSLRTGIDEQFFGPGTRLTVL.

In this sample, this clone turned up many times. With the read ending 3 residues before the CDR3 end, the germline J gene is used to fill in that end. The rearrangement uses TRBV18 and TRBJ1-3; D is ambiguous. V shed 1 base and J shed 1 base, with 8 bases lying between them. The CDR3 loop spans 15 amino acids. Germline V gives CDR1 KGHSH, CDR2 LQKENI. The part of the CDR3 DNA that was read is TGTGCCAGCTCACCACGTGCGGGATCTGGAAACACC. Translating gives CASSPRAGSGNT. The CDR3 as a whole reads CASSPRAGSGNTIYF.

In its sample, this clone was seen many times. The read finishes 3 residues shy of the CDR3 end, and the germline J gene is used to complete it. The V gene is TRBV2, the J gene TRBJ1-2; a possible D gene is TRBD1 (5 bases). The germline CDR1 and CDR2 sequences are SNHLY and FYNNEI. The CDR3 consists of 13 residues. V lost 4 bases to trimming and J lost 2 bases, with 8 bases between them. CDR3 DNA, as far as it was read: TGTGCCAGCAGTGTCAAGGGGAACTATGGC. This encodes CASSVKGNYG. The full CDR3 is CASSVKGNYGYTF.

This clone was recorded many times. The missing CDR3 end, 3 residues past where the read stops, is filled in from the germline J gene. The chain couples TRBV20-1 to TRBJ2-7, with 9 bases lining up with TRBD2. The CDR3 has 16 residues. Unmatched junction bases numbered 7, after V lost 1 base and J lost 0 bases. Per germline, CDR1 DFQATT and CDR2 SNEGSKA (reference sequence). The CDR3 is CSARGGREGFSYEQYF. CDR3 DNA (partial): TGCAGTGCTAGAGGGGGGCGGGAGGGCTTCTCCTACGAG.

In its sample, this clone was seen many times. The read ends 3 residues shy of where the CDR3 ends; the end is completed using the germline J gene. The chain couples TRBV19 to TRBJ2-1; the match to TRBD2 covers 14 bases. Germline lookup yields CDR1 LNHDA and CDR2 SQIVND (reference sequence). Trimming at V came to 5 bases and at J to 0 bases, leaving 15 bases not matched to a gene. The CDR3 has 21 residues. The CDR3 loop reads CASSPPPGTSGSPISYNEQFF. The CDR3 DNA, read in part, is TGTGCCAGTAGTCCTCCCCCCGGGACTAGCGGGAGTCCCATCTCCTACAATGAG.

This clone came up many times. The read ends 3 residues early relative to the CDR3; the germline J gene fills the gap. The V call is TRBV7-6, the J call TRBJ2-1; 10 bases match TRBD2. The CDR3 is 16 amino acids. J was trimmed by 4 bases and V by 3 bases; bases with no gene match: 6. Germline V gene data show CDR1 as SGHVS and CDR2 as FNYEAQ. The CDR3 protein is CASSLLAGAFYNEQFF. The CDR3 DNA, read in part, is TGTGCCAGCAGCTTGCTAGCGGGAGCTTTTTACAATGAG. Based on the CDR3 plus reference TRBV7-6 and TRBJ2-1, the full variable domain is GAGVSQSPRYKVTKRGQDVALRCDPISGHVSLYWYRQALGQGPEFLTYFNYEAQQDKSGLPNDRFSAERPEGSISTLTIQRTEQRDSAMYRCASSLLAGAFYNEQFFGPGTRLTVL.

This clone was detected many times. The read halts 3 residues ahead of the CDR3 end, with the missing end drawn from the germline J gene. The chain carries TRBV29-1 and TRBJ1-1; a possible D gene is TRBD1 (6 bases). Germline values: CDR1 SQVTM, CDR2 ANQGSEA. V shed 2 bases and J shed 4 bases, with 23 bases lying between them. The CDR3 covers 17 residues. The DNA read from the CDR3 is TGCAGCGTTGAACCCAGGGACAAAGGAGCAAGTAGCACTGAA. Translation: CSVEPRDKGASSTE. The complete CDR3 sequence is CSVEPRDKGASSTEAFF. Drawing the rest from reference TRBV29-1 and TRBJ1-1, the complete variable domain is SAVISQKPSRDICQRGTSLTIQCQVDSQVTMMFWYRQQPGQSLTLIATANQGSEATYESGFVIDKFPISRPNLTFSTLTVSNMSPEDSSIYLCSVEPRDKGASSTEAFFGQGTRLTVV.

Many counts were recorded for this clone. One junction end disagrees with the germline gene, perhaps due to a read error. The CDR3 end falls 3 residues outside the read, so it is completed with the germline J gene. The chain has TRBV4-2 and TRBJ2-7, with D possibly being TRBD1 (5 bases). The V gene's germline CDR1 is LGHNA and CDR2 YNFKEQ. The CDR3 totals 15 residues. CDR3 bases read: TGCGCCAGCAGCCAAGATGGGGCGAGTCTCTACGAG. This encodes CASSQDGASLYE. The entire CDR3 reads CASSQDGASLYEQYF.

This clone has ten or more counts. From the germline J gene comes the end of the CDR3, since the read stops 3 residues before it. V gene TRBV7-2 combines with J gene TRBJ2-6; the D is unclear. There are 13 residues in the CDR3. Germline V CDR1 and CDR2: SGHTA, FQGNSA. Deletions cut 10 bases from V and 1 base from J, with 8 bases between. The CDR3 DNA, read in part, is TGTGCCACCACTTGGTCTGGGGCCAACGTC. It encodes CATTWSGANV. The CDR3 in full is CATTWSGANVLTF.

This clone was picked up many times. The sequence runs out 3 residues before the end of the CDR3; the remainder is reconstructed from the germline J gene. This chain connects TRBV5-1 to TRBJ2-1; D is unclear. Germline CDR1 and CDR2: SGHRS and YFSETQ. The CDR3 is 12 residues long. The V and J ends lost 0 bases and 6 bases respectively, with 4 bases between them. The CDR3 sequence: CASSLAGNEQFF. CDR3 DNA, as far as it was read: TGCGCCAGCAGCTTGGCGGGCAATGAG.

The table lists this clone with many counts. The sequenced fragment ends 3 residues before the CDR3 boundary, so the rest is inferred from the germline J gene. V and J are TRBV30 and TRBJ2-7, with TRBD2 matching 14 bases. Per germline, CDR1 GTSNPN and CDR2 SVGIG (reference sequence). There are 18 residues in the CDR3. Trimming took 3 bases from V and 3 from J; bases not matched to a gene: 13. The CDR3 bases that were read are TGTGCCTGGAGCTCTAGACTAGCGGGAGGGCCTATTGGCTACGAG. It encodes CAWSSRLAGGPIGYE. The full CDR3 protein reads CAWSSRLAGGPIGYEQYF.

As to this clone: The read falls 3 residues short of the CDR3 end, and the missing part is taken from the germline J gene. J is TRBJ1-5 and V is TRBV2; 11 nucleotides line up with TRBD1. CDR3 length: 16 residues. With V trimmed by 5 bases and J by 6 bases, 9 bases remained unmatched. The V gene's germline CDR1 is SNHLY and CDR2 FYNNEI. CDR3 sequence reads: CASSFSGTGGRQPQHF. CDR3 bases read: TGTGCCAGCAGTTTCTCCGGGACAGGGGGACGTCAGCCC. Together with reference TRBV2 and TRBJ1-5, the CDR3 gives the full variable domain: EPEVTQTPSHQVTQMGQEVILRCVPISNHLYFYWYRQILGQKVEFLVSFYNNEISEKSEIFDDQFSVERPDGSNFTLKIRSTKLEDSAMYFCASSFSGTGGRQPQHFGDGTRLSIL.

This clone was picked up many times. The read stops 3 residues short of the end of the CDR3; the missing end is completed from the germline J gene. J is TRBJ2-5 and V is TRBV28; D may be TRBD1 (6 bases). This CDR3 is 14 amino acids long. Germline V CDR1 and CDR2: MDHEN, SYDVKM. Trimming took off 6 bases at V and 4 bases at J, with 15 bases between the two ends. The CDR3 protein is CASSHRQGRETQYF. CDR3 DNA, as far as it was read: TGTGCCAGCAGCCACAGGCAGGGGAGAGAGACC.

In its sample, this clone was seen many times. Read data end 3 residues before the CDR3 end; the end is taken from the germline J gene. The chain employs TRBV18 and TRBJ1-4, with TRBD1 matching over 12 bases. The CDR3 covers 15 residues. The V and J ends lost 3 bases and 7 bases, in that order; junction bases with no gene match: 3. Germline lookup yields CDR1 KGHSH and CDR2 LQKENI. CDR3 residues: CASSPGQGALEKLFF. CDR3 DNA (partial): TGTGCCAGCTCACCGGGACAGGGGGCCCTTGAAAAA. Using reference TRBV18 and TRBJ1-4 for the parts outside the CDR3, the full variable domain is NAGVMQNPRHLVRRRGQEARLRCSPMKGHSHVYWYRQLPEEGLKFMVYLQKENIIDESGMPKERFSAEFPKEGPSILRIQQVVRGDSAAYFCASSPGQGALEKLFFGSGTQLSVL.

This clone showed up many times. The CDR3 is cut off 3 residues early in the read; its end comes from the germline J gene. The rearrangement uses TRBV30 and TRBJ2-7; 12 bases fit TRBD2. This CDR3 region has 16 residues. The J segment lost 2 bases and the V segment lost 1 base, leaving 6 bases of the junction unmatched. Germline CDR1 is GTSNPN and CDR2 is SVGIG (reference sequence). CDR3 region: CAWSARPSGRAYEQYF. The sequenced part of the CDR3 DNA is TGTGCCTGGAGTGCACGGCCTAGCGGGAGGGCCTACGAG.